Sequencing of this TCR beta chain was carried out in a study of OX40 agonist ivuxolimab in advanced cancers. There are 13 residues in the CDR3. Unmatched junction bases numbered 6, after V lost 7 bases and J lost 5 bases. Germline V gene lookup returns CDR1 WSHSY and CDR2 SAAADI. Comments on this clone: Antigen unknown.

Findings of the study overall: In a subset of nonresponders, normalized T-cell clonal expansion was also low. Expansion of clones was among the lowest in partial responders at 0.1-3.0 mg/kg.

Sequencing was performed with immunoSEQ multiplex PCR; in TCRdb, only in-frame clones are kept and a portion is missing. Of some 89,000 clones listed, around four fifths are singletons. This receptor was taken from an adult with an advanced solid tumor such as melanoma, head and neck, liver or kidney cancer. The chain recombines TRBV10-2 with TRBJ1-2; 8 bases align to TRBD1. The source was CD4+ or CD8+ T cells sorted from blood, collected in a trial of the OX40 agonist ivuxolimab. The CDR3 bases are TGCGCCAGCACTCTGGACAGGGATTATGGCTACACCTTC. Amino acids: CASTLDRDYGYTF.